Below, one T cell receptor beta chain is given with its context. Germline V gene data show CDR1 as SQVTM and CDR2 as ANQGSEA. The CDR3 length is 13 residues. Trimming took 4 bases from V and 2 from J, leaving 6 bases between them. This sample was taken from a study of blood T cell repertoires in COVID-19. The method was immunoSEQ multiplex PCR; TCRdb's version includes in-frame clones alone and lacks a portion of them. The repertoire includes just under 65,000 clones, roughly three quarters of them detected once, and around half sits in the top ten. The chain carries TRBV29-1 and TRBJ2-6; tentatively, D is TRBD2 (6 bases). Sequencing was performed on peripheral blood. This receptor was obtained from a woman at least 80 years old with acute or convalescent COVID-19. Here the CDR3 reads CSVAGAGANVLTF. The CDR3 nucleotides read TGCAGCGTTGCGGGGGCTGGGGCCAACGTCCTGACTTTC.